What follows are 7 T cell receptor beta chains derived from one specimen sequenced in a study of T cell clonality in common variable immunodeficiency. Assay: immunoSEQ multiplex PCR; the TCRdb copy retains only in-frame clones and omits some. The data list about 59,000 clones, none observed once; roughly 0.84% falls to the top ten. Material for sequencing was peripheral blood mononuclear cells. These receptors all stem from a person between 18 and 75 years old in good health.

The sample holds many counts of this clone. The CDR3 goes on 3 residues after the read ends, and that part is filled in from the germline J gene. The gene calls are TRBV20-1 and TRBJ2-3, with 16 bases that match TRBD2. Per germline, CDR1 DFQATT and CDR2 SNEGSKA (reference sequence). The J segment lost 0 bases and the V segment lost 1 base, leaving 7 bases of the junction unmatched. CDR3 size: 19 residues. The CDR3 sequence is CSARGGTSGRGVSTDTQYF. The sequenced CDR3 bases are TGCAGTGCTAGAGGTGGGACTAGCGGGAGGGGTGTTAGCACAGATACG.

This clone was seen repeatedly, ten times or more. Read data end 3 residues before the CDR3 end; the end is taken from the germline J gene. V is TRBV7-9 and J is TRBJ2-5; the match to TRBD2 covers 9 bases. The CDR3 is 15 residues long. Trimming at V came to 4 bases and at J to 5 bases, leaving 8 bases not matched to a gene. CDR1 and CDR2 from the germline V gene are SEHNR and FQNEAQ (reference sequence). The sequenced CDR3 bases are TGTGCCAGCAGCTCCCAGCGGGGGGAGGGGGAGACC. Its protein is CASSSQRGEGET. The CDR3 reads in full as CASSSQRGEGETQYF.

This clone was seen ten or more times. The sequenced fragment ends 3 residues before the CDR3 boundary, so the rest is inferred from the germline J gene. This chain uses TRBV7-9 with TRBJ2-5, with TRBD2 matching 7 bases. V lost 5 bases, J lost 5 bases, and 11 bases stayed unmatched. Germline-derived CDR1 and CDR2 are SEHNR and FQNEAQ (reference sequence). The CDR3 is made up of 15 amino acids. CDR3 bases read: TGTGCCAGCAGCCCTAGACTAGCCGAAACGGAGACC. Its translation: CASSPRLAETET. The complete CDR3 protein is CASSPRLAETETQYF. The variable domain in full, with the rest retrieved from reference TRBV7-9 and TRBJ2-5, is DTGVSQNPRHKITKRGQNVTFRCDPISEHNRLYWYRQTLGQGPEFLTYFQNEAQLEKSRLLSDRFSAERPKGSFSTLEIQRTEQGDSAMYLCASSPRLAETETQYFGPGTRLLVL.

As regards this clone: Coverage ceases 3 residues before the CDR3 finishes, and the germline J gene fills in the end. The rearrangement joins TRBV7-3 to TRBJ1-2; D unclear. This CDR3 has 13 amino acids. Germline loops: CDR1 SGHTA, CDR2 FQGTGA. The sequenced CDR3 bases are TGTGCCAGCAGCCGGACTAGCTCCCACGAC. Translating gives CASSRTSSHD. The whole CDR3 sequence is CASSRTSSHDYTF. Full variable domain (rest looked up from reference TRBV7-3 and TRBJ1-2): GAGVSQTPSNKVTEKGKYVELRCDPISGHTALYWYRQSLGQGPEFLIYFQGTGAADDSGLPNDRFFAVRPEGSVSTLKIQRTERGDSAVYLCASSRTSSHDYTFGSGTRLTVV.

This clone was detected many times. The read ends 3 residues shy of where the CDR3 ends; the end is completed using the germline J gene. The V call is TRBV11-2, the J call TRBJ2-3, with 8 bases fitting TRBD1. With V trimmed by 5 bases and J by 2 bases, 6 bases remained unmatched. Germline V gives CDR1 SGHAT, CDR2 FQNNGV. The CDR3 sequence is 15 residues long. Incomplete CDR3 DNA: TGTGCCAGCAGCCCGGGACAGGATCTCACAGATACG. It specifies CASSPGQDLTDT. The CDR3 in full is CASSPGQDLTDTQYF.

This clone was observed many times. One junction end does not reproduce the germline sequence, and a read error may be involved. The observed sequence ends 3 residues before the CDR3 terminus, with the missing tail filled in from the germline J gene. V usage is TRBV4-2 and J usage is TRBJ1-4; TRBD1 matches 10 bases. This CDR3 region has 16 residues. Germline lookup yields CDR1 LGHNA and CDR2 YNFKEQ. The part of the CDR3 DNA that was read is TGCGCCAGCAGCCAAGATTGGGACAGGGGAGGGGAAAAA. It translates to CASSQDWDRGGEK. The whole CDR3 reads CASSQDWDRGGEKLFF.

The sample holds many counts of this clone. The CDR3 extends 3 residues past the end of the read, so its final part is completed from the germline J gene. This chain links TRBV10-1 with TRBJ2-2, with TRBD2 identical over 7 bases. CDR1 and CDR2 (germline): WNHNN, SYGVQD (reference sequence). This CDR3 comprises 17 residues. The ends lost 5 bases at V and 4 bases at J; junction bases unmatched: 13. The CDR3 reads CASSLSGVGRITGELFF. CDR3 DNA, as far as it was read: TGCGCCAGCAGTTTAAGCGGGGTGGGCCGGATCACCGGGGAG.